Following are 30 T cell receptor beta chains from one sample sequenced in a study of T cell responses to AZD1222 COVID-19 vaccine. Sequencing used immunoSEQ multiplex PCR; TCRdb keeps in-frame clones, though not all of them. In the table there are 250,000 to 300,000 clones, 90% to 95% of which are singletons. The sample was peripheral blood, taken 28 days after the second AZD1222 dose. The receptors were sampled from an adult who received the AZD1222 COVID-19 vaccine.

This chain joins TRBV28 and TRBJ2-7; 13 nucleotides agree with TRBD2. This CDR3 contains 15 residues. Trimming removed 6 bases from V and 4 bases from J; junction bases left unmatched: 6. Germline values: CDR1 MDHEN, CDR2 SYDVKM. The DNA of the CDR3 is TGTGCCAGCAGAGTACTAGCGGGAGGGGGTTACGAGCAGTACTTC. It encodes CASRVLAGGGYEQYF.

The J gene is TRBJ1-5, the V gene TRBV11-1; no clear D. Germline V gives CDR1 SGHAT, CDR2 FQDESV (reference sequence). This CDR3 region has 13 residues. The V end lost 2 bases, the J end lost 3 bases, and 5 bases lay between the germline ends. The CDR3 sequence is CASSLSPNQPQHF. The DNA for the CDR3 is TGTGCCAGCAGCTTATCCCCCAATCAGCCCCAGCATTTT.

The DNA for the CDR3 is TGTGCCAGCAGCCCCGGCCCAGGGAGAGAGCAGTACTTC. Its protein is CASSPGPGREQYF. The genes are TRBV7-3 and TRBJ2-7; the D call may be TRBD1 or TRBD2 (5 bases each). Trimming removed 5 bases from V and 7 bases from J, with 15 bases in between. Looked up from germline, CDR1 is SGHTA and CDR2 is FQGTGA. This CDR3 has 13 amino acids.

As concerns this clone: The sample carries other DNA sequences with the same CDR3. J is TRBJ2-7 and V is TRBV6-5; the D gene could be TRBD1 or TRBD2 (5 bases each). Trimming left V 0 bases short and J 2 bases short, with 8 bases between. The CDR3 contains 14 residues. Germline V CDR1 and CDR2: MNHEY, SVGAGI. The CDR3 bases are TGTGCCAGCAGTTACTCGGGGACGGCCTACGAGCAGTACTTC. Translating gives CASSYSGTAYEQYF.

V usage is TRBV2 and J usage is TRBJ2-7; D remains unclear. Germline V CDR1 and CDR2: SNHLY, FYNNEI. Deletions cut 3 bases from V and 6 bases from J, with 9 bases between. The CDR3 runs 12 residues. The CDR3 DNA sequence: TGTGCCAGCAGTGATTCTCTGGGCGAGCAGTACTTC. Translating gives CASSDSLGEQYF.

This clone has just one count. This sequence joins TRBV28 and TRBJ1-6, with TRBD1 as a possible D gene (6 bases). V shed 3 bases and J shed 5 bases, with 11 bases lying between them. The CDR3 extends over 15 amino acids. Germline V lookup: CDR1 MDHEN, CDR2 SYDVKM. CDR3 region: CASSLGGTNNSPLHF. The CDR3 DNA sequence: TGTGCCAGCAGTTTGGGAGGGACAAATAATTCACCCCTCCACTTT.

This rearrangement joins TRBV5-6 to TRBJ1-2, with 11 bases fitting TRBD1. J lost 4 bases, V lost 0 bases, and 2 bases had no gene match. Per the germline V gene, CDR1 is SGHDT and CDR2 is YYEEEE. The CDR3 runs to 15 residues. The CDR3 nucleotides read TGTGCCAGCAGCTTGGCGGGACAGGGGGGCTATGGCTACACCTTC. Its translation is CASSLAGQGGYGYTF. Based on the CDR3 plus reference TRBV5-6 and TRBJ1-2, the full variable domain is DAGVTQSPTHLIKTRGQQVTLRCSPKSGHDTVSWYQQALGQGPQFIFQYYEEEERQRGNFPDRFSGHQFPNYSSELNVNALLLGDSALYLCASSLAGQGGYGYTFGSGTRLTVV.

The rearrangement joins TRBV6-2 or TRBV6-3 to TRBJ1-1; D unresolved. The V and J ends lost 5 bases and 2 bases respectively, with 12 bases between them. Germline CDR1 reads MNHEY; CDR2 reads SVGEGT. This CDR3 comprises 14 residues. CDR3 coding DNA: TGTGCCAGCAGTCTCAGGACTGTTAACACTGAAGCTTTCTTT. Its protein product is CASSLRTVNTEAFF.

The CDR3 loop is CSVEASLDNEQFF. The CDR3 DNA reads TGCAGCGTTGAAGCATCGCTAGACAATGAGCAGTTCTTC. The chain is built from TRBV29-1 and TRBJ2-1; no clear D gene. Between the trimmed V and J ends, which lost 1 base and 5 bases, there was a span of 9 bases. This CDR3 comprises 13 residues. The germline gives CDR1 SQVTM, CDR2 ANQGSEA.

The V gene is TRBV6-1, the J gene TRBJ2-1, with TRBD2 identical over 7 bases. This CDR3 spans 15 amino acids. J lost 0 bases, V lost 7 bases, and 6 bases had no gene match. From germline, CDR1 is MNHNS and CDR2 SASEGT. The CDR3 spells CASTPAGSSYNEQFF. CDR3 bases: TGTGCCAGCACCCCAGCGGGGAGCTCCTACAATGAGCAGTTCTTC.

CDR3 nucleotides: TGTGCCAGCAGCTTAGAGGGGAACAGGTTACAGCATTTT. Translating it yields CASSLEGNRLQHF. The chain recombines TRBV7-2 with TRBJ1-5, with a possible D match to TRBD1 (5 bases). CDR1 and CDR2 (germline): SGHTA, FQGNSA. Between the trimmed V and J ends, which lost 1 base and 13 bases, there was a span of 14 bases. The CDR3 length is 13 residues.

The chain uses TRBV5-1 and TRBJ1-1; D gene unclear. This CDR3 comprises 14 residues. V was clipped by 4 bases and J by 10 bases, with 20 bases between them. Germline CDR1 SGHRS, CDR2 YFSETQ. CDR3 in DNA: TGCGCCAGCAGCCATGCAGCTGACGGGGAGTCAGCTTTCTTT. Its translation: CASSHAADGESAFF. The complete variable domain, with remaining parts taken from reference TRBV5-1 and TRBJ1-1, reads KAGVTQTPRYLIKTRGQQVTLSCSPISGHRSVSWYQQTPGQGLQFLFEYFSETQRNKGNFPGRFSGRQFSNSRSEMNVSTLELGDSALYLCASSHAADGESAFFGQGTRLTVV.

The J gene is TRBJ2-2, the V gene TRBV5-1, with D perhaps given as TRBD1 or TRBD2 (5 bases each). V lost 6 bases and J lost 11, with 17 bases in between. The germline V gene encodes CDR1 SGHRS and CDR2 YFSETQ. The CDR3 covers 13 residues. CDR3 amino acids: CASTFAGTTELFF. CDR3 DNA: TGCGCCAGCACCTTTGCCGGGACCACCGAGCTGTTTTTT.

The gene calls are TRBV10-2 and TRBJ2-7; tentatively, D is TRBD1 (6 bases). The CDR3 has 14 amino acids. Germline V gene data show CDR1 as WSHSY and CDR2 as SAAADI. V dropped 3 bases and J dropped 3 bases, with 12 bases sitting between them. This CDR3 is CASSDPGVVYEQYF. DNA for the CDR3: TGCGCCAGCAGTGACCCAGGGGTGGTCTACGAGCAGTACTTC.

This clone appeared a single time. The V call is TRBV28, the J call TRBJ1-5; 8 bases map to TRBD1. The CDR3 is 13 residues long. Per the germline V gene, CDR1 is MDHEN and CDR2 is SYDVKM. J gave up 2 bases and V 6 bases, and 0 bases lay outside the gene matches. CDR3 region: CASRTGGNQPQHF. The CDR3 DNA reads TGTGCCAGCAGGACAGGGGGCAATCAGCCCCAGCATTTT.

The rearrangement links TRBV6-5 to TRBJ2-7; D uncertain. The germline V gene has CDR1 MNHEY and CDR2 SVGAGI. V lost 6 bases to trimming and J lost 2 bases, with 14 bases between them. This CDR3 has 14 amino acids. CDR3 nucleotide sequence: TGTGCCAGCAGCCCAACGCAAGGACCCTACGAGCAGTACTTC. Its protein product is CASSPTQGPYEQYF.

In the case of this clone: This specimen includes other DNA sequences encoding the same CDR3. The chain uses TRBV28 and TRBJ1-2, with D uncertain. Germline V gives CDR1 MDHEN, CDR2 SYDVKM. Deletions cut 6 bases from V and 5 bases from J, with 7 bases between. The CDR3 is made up of 11 amino acids. In DNA form, the CDR3 reads TGTGCCAGCAGCAACCCTTATGGCTACACCTTC. Its protein is CASSNPYGYTF.

V gene TRBV4-3 combines with J gene TRBJ2-7; TRBD2 matches at 8 bases. The CDR3 loop spans 17 amino acids. The V and J ends lost 1 base and 2 bases, in that order; junction bases with no gene match: 10. In germline, CDR1 is LGHNA, CDR2 YSLEER. DNA for the CDR3: TGCGCCAGCAGCCAAGGAAGTAAGGTAGCGGGGCCCTACGAGCAGTACTTC. Translating it yields CASSQGSKVAGPYEQYF.

The chain recombines TRBV2 with TRBJ1-1, with TRBD1 matching over 9 bases. After removal of 6 bases from V and 7 bases from J, the junction contained 6 bases not matched to a gene. This CDR3 has 13 amino acids. Germline V lookup: CDR1 SNHLY, CDR2 FYNNEI. CDR3: CASRTGGLGEAFF. Written as DNA, the CDR3 is TGTGCCAGCAGGACAGGGGGACTGGGTGAAGCTTTCTTT. Together with reference TRBV2 and TRBJ1-1, the CDR3 gives the full variable domain: EPEVTQTPSHQVTQMGQEVILRCVPISNHLYFYWYRQILGQKVEFLVSFYNNEISEKSEIFDDQFSVERPDGSNFTLKIRSTKLEDSAMYFCASRTGGLGEAFFGQGTRLTVV.

The chain uses TRBV6-5 and TRBJ2-2; 11 positions agree with TRBD2. In germline, CDR1 is MNHEY, CDR2 SVGAGI. The V segment lost 4 bases and the J segment 5 bases; nucleotides outside the gene matches: 3. The CDR3 has 15 residues. CDR3 bases: TGTGCCAGCAGTTTTAGCGGGAGGGGGACCGGGGAGCTGTTTTTT. It codes for CASSFSGRGTGELFF.

The J gene is TRBJ1-5, the V gene TRBV30; a weak D match, TRBD1 (6 bases). From germline, CDR1 is GTSNPN and CDR2 SVGIG (reference sequence). The CDR3 length is 15 residues. Trimming took 1 base from V and 0 from J, leaving 10 bases between them. In DNA, the CDR3 is TGTGCCTGGAGTGCAGGGGTCCATAGCAATCAGCCCCAGCATTTT. This encodes CAWSAGVHSNQPQHF.

This chain uses TRBV3-1 (or the pseudogene TRBV3-2) with TRBJ2-2; D possibly corresponds to TRBD1 (6 bases). Per the germline V gene, CDR1 is LGHDT and CDR2 is YNNKEL (reference sequence). The V end lost 1 base, the J end lost 4 bases, and 10 bases lay between the germline ends. CDR3 size: 15 residues. CDR3 bases: TGTGCCAGCAGCCAAGGACAGGTGACCACCGGGGAGCTGTTTTTT. Protein product: CASSQGQVTTGELFF.

The chain uses TRBV15 and TRBJ1-1, with TRBD1 matching 9 bases. Germline-derived CDR1 and CDR2 are LNHNV and YYDKDF (reference sequence). The junction had 7 bases not matched to a gene; V was cut back by 0 bases and J by 8 bases. CDR3 length: 15 amino acids. This CDR3 reads CATSRELGDRAEAFF. The CDR3 region has the DNA TGTGCCACCAGCAGAGAATTGGGGGACAGGGCCGAAGCTTTCTTT. Drawing the rest from reference TRBV15 and TRBJ1-1, the complete variable domain is DAMVIQNPRYQVTQFGKPVTLSCSQTLNHNVMYWYQQKSSQAPKLLFHYYDKDFNNEADTPDNFQSRRPNTSFCFLDIRSPGLGDTAMYLCATSRELGDRAEAFFGQGTRLTVV.

The V call is TRBV5-1, the J call TRBJ1-2; perhaps TRBD1 as D (5 bases). This CDR3 has 13 amino acids. Germline V gives CDR1 SGHRS, CDR2 YFSETQ. Trimming removed 4 bases from V and 4 bases from J, with 11 bases in between. CDR3 region: CASSPTGTYGYTF. CDR3 coding DNA: TGCGCCAGCAGCCCAACCGGGACCTATGGCTACACCTTC.

The chain carries TRBV7-2 and TRBJ1-1; no reliable D call. V was shortened by 2 bases and J by 4 bases, with 14 bases between the two germline ends. This CDR3 has 15 residues. Per the germline V gene, CDR1 is SGHTA and CDR2 is FQGNSA. The CDR3 loop is CASSLRSPPGTEAFF. CDR3 nucleotide sequence: TGTGCCAGCAGCTTAAGGTCACCTCCGGGCACTGAAGCTTTCTTT.

V gene TRBV3-1 (or the pseudogene TRBV3-2) combines with J gene TRBJ2-2; D might be TRBD2 (7 bases). Germline lookup yields CDR1 LGHDT and CDR2 YNNKEL (reference sequence). This CDR3 has 16 residues. Trimming pared 5 bases from V and 0 bases from J, leaving 13 bases between. The CDR3 is CASSLGGRTNTGELFF. The CDR3 nucleotides read TGTGCCAGCAGCTTGGGGGGGCGGACGAACACCGGGGAGCTGTTTTTT.

This chain connects TRBV5-6 to TRBJ2-7, with TRBD1 identical over 8 bases. V was clipped by 0 bases and J by 7 bases; unmatched bases: 6. Per the germline V gene, CDR1 is SGHDT and CDR2 is YYEEEE. This CDR3 has 14 residues. Here the CDR3 reads CASSLAGTGREQYF. CDR3 coding DNA: TGTGCCAGCAGCTTGGCCGGGACAGGCCGGGAGCAGTACTTC.

The CDR3 loop reads CASSFPEVANEQFF. CDR3 in DNA: TGTGCCAGCAGCTTCCCAGAAGTAGCTAATGAGCAGTTCTTC. This chain joins TRBV3-1 (or the pseudogene TRBV3-2) and TRBJ2-1; no clear D gene. The length of the CDR3 is 14 residues. CDR1 and CDR2 from the germline V gene are LGHDT and YNNKEL (reference sequence). The ends were cut back, 5 bases at V and 7 bases at J, with 15 bases in the middle.

The rearrangement uses TRBV30 and TRBJ1-1; 8 bases align to TRBD1. The CDR3 contains 14 residues. J gave up 2 bases and V 2 bases, and 4 bases lay outside the gene matches. Germline V lookup: CDR1 GTSNPN, CDR2 SVGIG (reference sequence). In DNA, the CDR3 is TGTGCCTGGAGTCCCGGGACAGGTAACACTGAAGCTTTCTTT. This codes for CAWSPGTGNTEAFF.

V gene TRBV3-1 (or the pseudogene TRBV3-2) combines with J gene TRBJ2-7; 11 nucleotides align to TRBD2. The germline gives CDR1 LGHDT, CDR2 YNNKEL (reference sequence). The length of the CDR3 is 16 residues. After removal of 4 bases from V and 0 bases from J, the junction contained 5 bases not matched to a gene. The CDR3 region has the DNA TGTGCCAGCAGCCTTAGCGGGGGGGCTGGCTCCTACGAGCAGTACTTC. Amino acids: CASSLSGGAGSYEQYF.